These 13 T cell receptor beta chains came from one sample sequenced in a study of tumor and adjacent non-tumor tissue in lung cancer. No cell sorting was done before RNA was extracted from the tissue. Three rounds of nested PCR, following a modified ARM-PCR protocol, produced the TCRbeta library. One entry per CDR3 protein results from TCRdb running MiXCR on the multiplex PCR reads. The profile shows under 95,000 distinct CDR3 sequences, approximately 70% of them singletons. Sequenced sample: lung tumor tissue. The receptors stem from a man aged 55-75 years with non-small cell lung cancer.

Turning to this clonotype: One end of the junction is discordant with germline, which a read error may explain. The CDR3 DNA reads as TGTGCCAGCACCTTATTACGGGGCTACGAGCAGTACTTT. Residues: CASTLLRGYEQYF. This chain connects TRBV11-1 to TRBJ2-7; D could derive from TRBD1 or TRBD2 (5 bases each). From germline, CDR1 is SGHAT and CDR2 FQDESV (reference sequence). This CDR3 contains 13 residues.

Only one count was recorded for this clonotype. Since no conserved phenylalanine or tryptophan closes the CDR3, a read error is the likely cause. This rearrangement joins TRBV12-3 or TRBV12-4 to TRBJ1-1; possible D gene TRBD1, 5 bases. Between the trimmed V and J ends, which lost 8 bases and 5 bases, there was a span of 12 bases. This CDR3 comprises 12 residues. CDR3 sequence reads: CASAGGCTEAFS. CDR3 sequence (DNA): TGTGCCAGCGCGGGGGGTTGTACTGAAGCTTTCTCT.

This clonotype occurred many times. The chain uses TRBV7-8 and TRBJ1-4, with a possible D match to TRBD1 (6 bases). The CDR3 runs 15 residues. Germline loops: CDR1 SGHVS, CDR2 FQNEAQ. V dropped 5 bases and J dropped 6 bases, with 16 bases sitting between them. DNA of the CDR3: TGTGCCAGCAGCCTGGGGGGCAGGGCAGATGAAAAACTGTTTTTT. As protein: CASSLGGRADEKLFF.

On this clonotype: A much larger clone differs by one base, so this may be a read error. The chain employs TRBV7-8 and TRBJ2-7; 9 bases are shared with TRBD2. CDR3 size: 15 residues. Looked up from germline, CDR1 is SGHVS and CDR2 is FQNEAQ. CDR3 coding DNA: TGTGCCAGCTGCTTAGCGACTAGCGGTCTCTACGAGCAGTACTTC. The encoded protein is CASCLATSGLYEQYF.

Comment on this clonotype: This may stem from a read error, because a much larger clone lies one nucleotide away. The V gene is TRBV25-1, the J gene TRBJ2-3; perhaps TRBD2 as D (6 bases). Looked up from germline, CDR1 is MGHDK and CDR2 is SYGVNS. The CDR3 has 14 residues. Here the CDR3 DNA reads TGTGCCAGCAGTGAAGGCGGGGCCCCAGATACGCGGTATTTT. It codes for CASSEGGAPDTRYF.

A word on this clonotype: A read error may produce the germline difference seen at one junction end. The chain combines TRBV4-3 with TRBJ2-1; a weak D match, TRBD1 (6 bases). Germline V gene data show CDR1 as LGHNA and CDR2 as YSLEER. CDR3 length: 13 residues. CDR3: CASSHQDSNEQLF. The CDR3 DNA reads TGCGCCAGCAGCCACCAGGACAGCAATGAGCAACTCTTC.

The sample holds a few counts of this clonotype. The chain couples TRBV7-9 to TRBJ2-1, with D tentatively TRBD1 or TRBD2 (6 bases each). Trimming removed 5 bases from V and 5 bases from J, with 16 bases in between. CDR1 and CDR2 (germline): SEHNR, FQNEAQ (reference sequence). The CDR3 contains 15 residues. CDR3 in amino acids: CASSPSGGGNNEQFF. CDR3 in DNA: TGTGCCAGCAGCCCCTCCGGGGGCGGAAACAATGAGCAGTTCTTC.

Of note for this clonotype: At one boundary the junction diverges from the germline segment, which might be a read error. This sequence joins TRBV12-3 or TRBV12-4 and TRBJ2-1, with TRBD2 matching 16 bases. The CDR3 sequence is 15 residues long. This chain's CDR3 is CASSLGLAGGGEQFF. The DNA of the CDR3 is TGCGCCAGCAGTTTGGGACTAGCGGGAGGGGGTGAGCAGTTCTTC.

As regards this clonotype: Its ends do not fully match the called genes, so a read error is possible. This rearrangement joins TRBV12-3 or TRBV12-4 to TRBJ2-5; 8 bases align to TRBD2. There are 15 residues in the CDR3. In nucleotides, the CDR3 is TGTCCCAGCTCGTACACGGGACTAGTGTTAGAGACCCAGTACTTC. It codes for CPSSYTGLVLETQYF.

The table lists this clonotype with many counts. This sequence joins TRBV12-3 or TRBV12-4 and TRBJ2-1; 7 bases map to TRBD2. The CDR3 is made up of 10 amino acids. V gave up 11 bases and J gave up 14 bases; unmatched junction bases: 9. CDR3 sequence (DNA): TGTGCCTCTAGCGGACCCTCGGAGTTCTTC. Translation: CASSGPSEFF.

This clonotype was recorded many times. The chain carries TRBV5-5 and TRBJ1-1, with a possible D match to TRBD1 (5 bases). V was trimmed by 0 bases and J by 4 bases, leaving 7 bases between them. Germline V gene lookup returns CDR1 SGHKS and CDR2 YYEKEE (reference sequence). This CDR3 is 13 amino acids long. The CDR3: CASSLERGTEAFF. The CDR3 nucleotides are TGTGCCAGCAGCTTGGAGAGGGGCACTGAAGCTTTCTTT.

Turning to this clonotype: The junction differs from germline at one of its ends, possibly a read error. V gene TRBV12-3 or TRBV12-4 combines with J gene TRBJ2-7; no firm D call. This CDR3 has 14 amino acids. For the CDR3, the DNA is TGTGCCAACAGTTTATTCACGATCTCCTATGAGCAGTACTTC. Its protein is CANSLFTISYEQYF.

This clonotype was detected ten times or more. The CDR3 nucleotides are TGTGCCAGCAGTCCAGGCCACGGGGGCTCCTACGAGCAGTACTTC. The encoded protein is CASSPGHGGSYEQYF. The genes are TRBV28 and TRBJ2-7; D might be TRBD2 (6 bases). The CDR3 totals 15 residues. Per the germline V gene, CDR1 is MDHEN and CDR2 is SYDVKM. V was shortened by 5 bases and J by 0 bases, with 14 bases between the two germline ends.